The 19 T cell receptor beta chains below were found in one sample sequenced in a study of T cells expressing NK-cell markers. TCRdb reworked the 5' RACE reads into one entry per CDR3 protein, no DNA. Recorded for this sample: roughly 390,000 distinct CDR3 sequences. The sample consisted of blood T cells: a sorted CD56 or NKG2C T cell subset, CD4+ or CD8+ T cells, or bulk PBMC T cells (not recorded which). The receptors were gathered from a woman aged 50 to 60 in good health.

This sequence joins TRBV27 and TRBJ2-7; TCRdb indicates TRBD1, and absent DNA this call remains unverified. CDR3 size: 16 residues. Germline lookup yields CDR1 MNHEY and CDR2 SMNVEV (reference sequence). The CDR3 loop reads CASRDGQGDLSYEQYF.

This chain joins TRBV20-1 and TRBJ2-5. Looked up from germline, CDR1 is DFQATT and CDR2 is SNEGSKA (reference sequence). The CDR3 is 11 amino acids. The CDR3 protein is CSARLEETQYF.

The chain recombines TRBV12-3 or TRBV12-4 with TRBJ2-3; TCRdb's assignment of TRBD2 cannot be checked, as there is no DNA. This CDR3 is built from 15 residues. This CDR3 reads CASSLGTGVTNTQYF.

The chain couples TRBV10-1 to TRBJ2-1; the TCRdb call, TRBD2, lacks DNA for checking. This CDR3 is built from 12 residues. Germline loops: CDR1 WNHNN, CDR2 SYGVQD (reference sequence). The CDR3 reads CASGTSYNEQFF.

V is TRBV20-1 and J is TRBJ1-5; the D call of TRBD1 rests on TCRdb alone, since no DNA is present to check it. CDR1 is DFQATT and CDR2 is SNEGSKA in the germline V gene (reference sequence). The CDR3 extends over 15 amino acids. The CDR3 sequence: CSARSPAGSSQPQHF.

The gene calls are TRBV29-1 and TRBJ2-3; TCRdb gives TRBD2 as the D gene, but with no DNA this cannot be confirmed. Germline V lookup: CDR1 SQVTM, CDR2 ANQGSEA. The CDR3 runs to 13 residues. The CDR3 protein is CSVEWGGTDTQYF.

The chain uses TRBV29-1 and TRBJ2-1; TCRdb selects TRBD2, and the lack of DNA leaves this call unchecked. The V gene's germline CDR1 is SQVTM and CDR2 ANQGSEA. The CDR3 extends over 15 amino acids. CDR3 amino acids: CSVGIAQSSYNEQFF.

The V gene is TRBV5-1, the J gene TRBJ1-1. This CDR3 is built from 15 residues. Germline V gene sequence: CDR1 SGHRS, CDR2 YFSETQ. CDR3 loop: CASSLVGSPGTEAFF.

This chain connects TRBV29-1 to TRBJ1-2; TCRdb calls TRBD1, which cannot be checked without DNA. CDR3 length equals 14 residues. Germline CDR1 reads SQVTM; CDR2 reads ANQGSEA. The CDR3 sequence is CSARSGGHPDSYTF.

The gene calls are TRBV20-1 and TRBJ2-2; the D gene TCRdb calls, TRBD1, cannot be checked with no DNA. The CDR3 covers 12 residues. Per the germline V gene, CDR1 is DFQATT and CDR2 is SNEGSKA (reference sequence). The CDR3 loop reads CSAQGMVGELFF.

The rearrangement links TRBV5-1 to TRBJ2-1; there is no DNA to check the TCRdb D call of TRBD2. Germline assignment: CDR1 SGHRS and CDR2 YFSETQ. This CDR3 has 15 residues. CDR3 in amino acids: CASSFTGGMVNEQFF.

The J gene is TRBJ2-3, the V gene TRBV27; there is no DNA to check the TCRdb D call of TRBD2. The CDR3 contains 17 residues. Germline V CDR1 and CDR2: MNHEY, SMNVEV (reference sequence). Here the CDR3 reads CASSTFRSSGRADTQYF.

CDR3: CASSVDPGAARNEQYF. This chain joins TRBV9 and TRBJ2-7; TCRdb selects TRBD1, and the lack of DNA leaves this call unchecked. From germline, CDR1 is SGDLS and CDR2 YYNGEE. CDR3 length equals 16 residues.

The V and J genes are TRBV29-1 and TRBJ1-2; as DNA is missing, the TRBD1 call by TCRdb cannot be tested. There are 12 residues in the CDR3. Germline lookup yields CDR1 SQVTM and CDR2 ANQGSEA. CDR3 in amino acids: CSVDAGAYGYTF.

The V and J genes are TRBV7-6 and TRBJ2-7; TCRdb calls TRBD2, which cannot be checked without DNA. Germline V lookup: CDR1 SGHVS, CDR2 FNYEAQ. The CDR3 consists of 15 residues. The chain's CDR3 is CASSSVAGSPSEQYF.

The CDR3 is CASSFIGVGGSGTEAFF. The gene calls are TRBV5-1 and TRBJ1-1; TCRdb lists TRBD1, though no DNA is available to test this call. The germline gives CDR1 SGHRS, CDR2 YFSETQ. This CDR3 is 17 amino acids long.

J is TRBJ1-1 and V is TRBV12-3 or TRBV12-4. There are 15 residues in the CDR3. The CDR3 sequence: CASSRAGGKNTEAFF.

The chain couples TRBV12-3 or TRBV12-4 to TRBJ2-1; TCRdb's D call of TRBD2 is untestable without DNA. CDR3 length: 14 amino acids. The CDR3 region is CASSLSGRPNEQFF.

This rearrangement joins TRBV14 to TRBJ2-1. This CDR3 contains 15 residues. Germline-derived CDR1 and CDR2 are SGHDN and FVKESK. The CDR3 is CASSQDLRTSNEQFF.